A single sample gave rise to the 4 T cell receptor beta chains below, sequenced in a study of cytomegalovirus exposure and HLA in healthy donors. PCR amplification relied on 60 Vbeta primers (plus 13 Jbeta primers). Sequencing was performed with immunoSEQ multiplex PCR; in TCRdb, only in-frame clones are kept and a portion is missing. The table includes roughly 87,000 clones, about 81% detected once. Sequencing input: PBMCs. The receptors come from a man between 60 and 75 years old in good health and CMV-seronegative.

J is TRBJ1-2 and V is TRBV25-1, with 9 bases fitting TRBD1. Per germline, CDR1 MGHDK and CDR2 SYGVNS. The CDR3 runs to 15 residues. The junction had 9 bases not matched to a gene; V was cut back by 5 bases and J by 5 bases. The CDR3 reads CASSKWTGESYGYTF. The CDR3 DNA sequence: TGTGCCAGCAGTAAGTGGACAGGGGAGAGTTATGGCTACACCTTC.

V is TRBV11-1 and J is TRBJ2-6, with a possible D match to TRBD1 (5 bases). This CDR3 contains 16 residues. V lost 1 base, J lost 0 bases, and 7 bases lay in between. The germline gives CDR1 SGHAT, CDR2 FQDESV (reference sequence). The CDR3 spells CASSLGQNSGANVLTF. The CDR3 nucleotides read TGTGCCAGCAGCTTAGGACAGAACTCTGGGGCCAACGTCCTGACTTTC. Full variable domain (missing parts from reference TRBV11-1 and TRBJ2-6): EAEVAQSPRYKITEKSQAVAFWCDPISGHATLYWYRQILGQGPELLVQFQDESVVDDSQLPKDRFSAERLKGVDSTLKIQPAELGDSAMYLCASSLGQNSGANVLTFGAGSRLTVL.

V gene TRBV7-8 combines with J gene TRBJ2-3; 8 bases align to TRBD2. The V segment lost 2 bases and the J segment 1 base; nucleotides outside the gene matches: 2. The CDR3 runs to 15 residues. Germline V gene sequence: CDR1 SGHVS, CDR2 FQNEAQ. The CDR3, as DNA: TGTGCCAGCAGCTTAATGCGGGGGGGCACAGATACGCAGTATTTT. Encoded protein: CASSLMRGGTDTQYF. The full variable domain, in which reference TRBV7-8 and TRBJ2-3 provide the parts outside the CDR3, is GAGVSQSPRYKVAKRGQDVALRCDPISGHVSLFWYQQALGQGPEFLTYFQNEAQLDKSGLPSDRFFAERPEGSVSTLKIQRTQQEDSAVYLCASSLMRGGTDTQYFGPGTRLTVL.

V gene TRBV5-1 combines with J gene TRBJ1-2, with unresolved D. Trimming took off 0 bases at V and 2 bases at J, with 5 bases between the two ends. CDR1 is SGHRS, CDR2 YFSETQ, per germline. The CDR3 contains 13 residues. CDR3 sequence: CASSLAGNYGYTF. CDR3 coding DNA: TGCGCCAGCAGCTTGGCCGGGAACTATGGCTACACCTTC.